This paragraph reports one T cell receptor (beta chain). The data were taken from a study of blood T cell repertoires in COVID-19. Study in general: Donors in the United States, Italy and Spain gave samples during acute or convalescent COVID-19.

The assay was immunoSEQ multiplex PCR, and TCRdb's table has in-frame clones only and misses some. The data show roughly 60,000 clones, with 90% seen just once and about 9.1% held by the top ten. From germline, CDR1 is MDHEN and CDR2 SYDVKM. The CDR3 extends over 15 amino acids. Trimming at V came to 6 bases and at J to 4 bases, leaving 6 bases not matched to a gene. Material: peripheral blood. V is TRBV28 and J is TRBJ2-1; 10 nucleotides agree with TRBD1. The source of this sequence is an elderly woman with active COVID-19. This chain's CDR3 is CASRPRTGGYNEQFF. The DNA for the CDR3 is TGTGCCAGCAGGCCGCGGACAGGGGGTTACAATGAGCAGTTCTTC.